This T cell receptor beta chain emerged from a study of blood T cell repertoires in COVID-19. This table comes from immunoSEQ multiplex PCR, and its TCRdb copy is limited to in-frame clones, with some not included. In the table there are around 450,000 clones, about 90% of which are singletons. V trimming: 6 bases; J trimming: 2 bases; junction bases outside the gene matches: 11. CDR1 and CDR2 (germline): SGHTA, FQGNSA. The CDR3 runs 18 residues. Each recovered donor of Cohort 3 presented with two negative PCRs, clearance, or symptom resolution. Sequenced sample: PBMCs or T cells enriched from blood (not recorded which). The genes are TRBV7-2 and TRBJ2-1; 12 bases match TRBD2. The receptor comes from a man aged 18 to 29 who had recovered from COVID-19. DNA of the CDR3: TGTGCCAGCAGTCCCCGGACTAGCGGGACCCCACCCTACAATGAGCAGTTCTTC. Protein: CASSPRTSGTPPYNEQFF.